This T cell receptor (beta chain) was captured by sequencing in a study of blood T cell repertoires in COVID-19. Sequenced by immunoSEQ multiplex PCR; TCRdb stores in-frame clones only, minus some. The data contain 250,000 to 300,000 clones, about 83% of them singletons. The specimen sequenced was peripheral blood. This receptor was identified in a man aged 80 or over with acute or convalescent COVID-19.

CDR3 DNA: TGTGCCAGTAGTAGTCCCTCTTGGAACACTGAAGCTTTCTTT. Amino acid sequence: CASSSPSWNTEAFF. This sequence joins TRBV19 and TRBJ1-1; D ambiguous. V lost 4 bases and J lost 1, with 10 bases in between. CDR1 is LNHDA, CDR2 SQIVND, per germline (reference sequence). The CDR3 length is 14 residues. Full variable domain (outside the CDR3, taken from reference TRBV19 and TRBJ1-1): DGGITQSPKYLFRKEGQNVTLSCEQNLNHDAMYWYRQDPGQGLRLIYYSQIVNDFQKGDIAEGYSVSREKKESFPLTVTSAQKNPTAFYLCASSSPSWNTEAFFGQGTRLTVV.